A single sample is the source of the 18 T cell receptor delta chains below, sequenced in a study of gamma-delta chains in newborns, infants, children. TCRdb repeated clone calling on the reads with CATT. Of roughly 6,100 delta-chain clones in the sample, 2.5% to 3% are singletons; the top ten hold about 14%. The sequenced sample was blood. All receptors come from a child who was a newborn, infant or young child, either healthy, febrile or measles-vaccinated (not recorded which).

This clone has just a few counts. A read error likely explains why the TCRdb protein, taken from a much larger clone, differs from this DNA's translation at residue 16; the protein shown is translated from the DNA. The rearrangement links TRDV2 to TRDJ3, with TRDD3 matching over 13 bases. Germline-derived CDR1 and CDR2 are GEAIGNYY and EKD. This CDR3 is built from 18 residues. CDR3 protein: CACDYWGIRSWDTRQTFF. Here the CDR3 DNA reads TGTGCCTGTGACTACTGGGGGATACGCTCCTGGGACACCCGACAGACGTTTTTC.

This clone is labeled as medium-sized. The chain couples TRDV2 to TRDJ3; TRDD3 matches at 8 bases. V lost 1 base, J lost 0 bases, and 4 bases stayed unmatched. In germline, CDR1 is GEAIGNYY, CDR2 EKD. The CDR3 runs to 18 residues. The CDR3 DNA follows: TGTGCCTGTGACACGGGATACGCTAACTCCTGGGACACCCGACAGATGTTTTTC. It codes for CACDTGYANSWDTRQMFF.

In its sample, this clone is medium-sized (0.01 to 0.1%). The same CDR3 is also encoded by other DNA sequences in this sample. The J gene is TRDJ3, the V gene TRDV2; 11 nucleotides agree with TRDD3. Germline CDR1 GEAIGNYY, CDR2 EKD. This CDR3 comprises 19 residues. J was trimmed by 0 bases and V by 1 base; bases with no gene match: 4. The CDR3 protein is CACDTGGYASSWDTRQMFF. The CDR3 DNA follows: TGTGCCTGTGACACTGGGGGATACGCTAGCTCCTGGGACACCCGACAGATGTTTTTC.

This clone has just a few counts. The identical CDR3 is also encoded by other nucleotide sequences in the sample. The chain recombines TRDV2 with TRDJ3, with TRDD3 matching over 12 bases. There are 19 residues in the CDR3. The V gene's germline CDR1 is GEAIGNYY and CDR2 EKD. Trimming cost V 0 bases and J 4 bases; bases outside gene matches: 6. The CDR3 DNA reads TGTGCCTGTGACACCGTCTGGGGGATACGCTCATGGGACACCCGACAGATGTTTTTC. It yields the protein CACDTVWGIRSWDTRQMFF.

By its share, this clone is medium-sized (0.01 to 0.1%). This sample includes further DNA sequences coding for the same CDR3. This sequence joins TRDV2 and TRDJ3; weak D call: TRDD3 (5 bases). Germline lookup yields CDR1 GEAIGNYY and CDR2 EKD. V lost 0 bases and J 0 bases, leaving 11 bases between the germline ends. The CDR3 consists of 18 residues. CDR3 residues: CACDTAGTRSWDTRQMFF. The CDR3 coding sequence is TGTGCCTGTGACACCGCGGGGACCCGCTCCTGGGACACCCGACAGATGTTTTTC.

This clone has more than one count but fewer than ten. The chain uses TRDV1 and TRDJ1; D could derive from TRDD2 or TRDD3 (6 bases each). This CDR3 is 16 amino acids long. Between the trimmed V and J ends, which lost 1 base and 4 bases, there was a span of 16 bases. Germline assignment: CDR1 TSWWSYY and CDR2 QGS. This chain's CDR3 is CALGEPSYSWGDKLIF. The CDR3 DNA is TGTGCTCTTGGGGAACCGTCCTACAGCTGGGGCGATAAACTCATCTTT.

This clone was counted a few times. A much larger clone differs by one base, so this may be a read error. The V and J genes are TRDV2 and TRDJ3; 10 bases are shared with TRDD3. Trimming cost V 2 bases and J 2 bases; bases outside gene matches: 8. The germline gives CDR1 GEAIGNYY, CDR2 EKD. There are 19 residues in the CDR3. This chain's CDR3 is CACDNTGGFSPWDTRQMFF. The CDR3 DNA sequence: TGTGCCTGTGACAATACTGGGGGATTCAGCCCCTGGGACACCCGACAGATGTTTTTC.

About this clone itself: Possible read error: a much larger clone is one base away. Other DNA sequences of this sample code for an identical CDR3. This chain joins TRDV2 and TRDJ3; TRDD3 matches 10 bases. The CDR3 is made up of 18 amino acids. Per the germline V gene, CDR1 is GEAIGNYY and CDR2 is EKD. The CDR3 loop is CACDTGGYASWDTRQMFF. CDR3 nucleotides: TGTGCCTGCGACACCGGGGGATACGCCTCCTGGGACACCCGACAGATGTTTTTC.

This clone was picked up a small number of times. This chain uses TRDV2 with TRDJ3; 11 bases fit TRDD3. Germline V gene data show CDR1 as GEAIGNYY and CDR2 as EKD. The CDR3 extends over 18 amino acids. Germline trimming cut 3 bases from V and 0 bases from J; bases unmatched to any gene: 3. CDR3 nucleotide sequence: TGTGCCTGTGACGTGGGGGATACGAGCTCCTGGGACACCCGACAGATGTTTTTC. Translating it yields CACDVGDTSSWDTRQMFF.

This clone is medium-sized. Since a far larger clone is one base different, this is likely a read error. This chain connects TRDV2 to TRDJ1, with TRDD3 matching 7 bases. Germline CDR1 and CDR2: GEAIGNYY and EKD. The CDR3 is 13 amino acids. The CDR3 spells CARDTWGTDKLIF. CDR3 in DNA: TGTGCCCGTGACACCTGGGGGACCGATAAACTCATCTTT.

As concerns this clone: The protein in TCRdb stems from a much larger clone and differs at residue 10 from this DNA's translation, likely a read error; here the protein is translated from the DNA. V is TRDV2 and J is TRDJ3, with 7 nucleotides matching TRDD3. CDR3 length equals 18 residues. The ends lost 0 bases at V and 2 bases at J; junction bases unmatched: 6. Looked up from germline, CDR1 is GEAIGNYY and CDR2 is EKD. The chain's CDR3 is CACDTWGSSPWDTRQMFF. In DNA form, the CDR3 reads TGTGCCTGTGACACCTGGGGGAGCAGCCCCTGGGACACCCGACAGATGTTTTTC.

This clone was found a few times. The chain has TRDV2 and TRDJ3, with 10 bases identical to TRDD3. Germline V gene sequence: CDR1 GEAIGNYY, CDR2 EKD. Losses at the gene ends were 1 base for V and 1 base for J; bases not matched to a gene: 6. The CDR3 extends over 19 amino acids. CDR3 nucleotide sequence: TGTGCCTGTGACACTGGGGGATACCTTCGGTCCTGGGACACCCGACAGATGTTTTTC. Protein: CACDTGGYLRSWDTRQMFF.

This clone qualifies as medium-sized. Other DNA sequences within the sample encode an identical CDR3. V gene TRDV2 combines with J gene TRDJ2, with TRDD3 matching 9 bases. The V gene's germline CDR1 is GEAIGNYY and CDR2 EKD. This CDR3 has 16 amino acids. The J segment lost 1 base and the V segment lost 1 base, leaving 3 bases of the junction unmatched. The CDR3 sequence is CACDTVGDILTAQLFF. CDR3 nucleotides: TGTGCCTGTGACACGGTGGGGGATATTTTGACAGCACAACTCTTCTTT.

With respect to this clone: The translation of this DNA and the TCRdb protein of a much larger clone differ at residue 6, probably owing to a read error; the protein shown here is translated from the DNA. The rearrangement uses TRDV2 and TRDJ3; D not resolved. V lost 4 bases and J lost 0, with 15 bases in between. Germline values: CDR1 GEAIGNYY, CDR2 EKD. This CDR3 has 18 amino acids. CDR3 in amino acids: CACDPEFANSWDTRQMFF. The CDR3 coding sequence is TGTGCCTGTGATCCCGAATTCGCCAACTCCTGGGACACCCGACAGATGTTTTTC.

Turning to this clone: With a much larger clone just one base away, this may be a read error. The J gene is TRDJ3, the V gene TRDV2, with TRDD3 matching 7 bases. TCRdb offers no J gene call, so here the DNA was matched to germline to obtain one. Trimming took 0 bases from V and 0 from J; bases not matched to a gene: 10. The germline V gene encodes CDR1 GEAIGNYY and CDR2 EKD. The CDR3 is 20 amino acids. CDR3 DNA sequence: TGTGCCTGTGACACCGGCTGGGGGCCAAGAAGCTCCTGGGACACCCGACAGATGTTTTTC. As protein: CACDTGWGPRSSWDTRQMFF.

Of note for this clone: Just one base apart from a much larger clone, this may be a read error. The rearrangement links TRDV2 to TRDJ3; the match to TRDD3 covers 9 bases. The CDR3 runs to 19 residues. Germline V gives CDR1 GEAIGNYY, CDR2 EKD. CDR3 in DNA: TGTGCCTGTGACGCCTTACTGGGGGACCGCTCCTGGGGCACCCGACAGATGTTTTTC. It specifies CACDALLGDRSWGTRQMFF.

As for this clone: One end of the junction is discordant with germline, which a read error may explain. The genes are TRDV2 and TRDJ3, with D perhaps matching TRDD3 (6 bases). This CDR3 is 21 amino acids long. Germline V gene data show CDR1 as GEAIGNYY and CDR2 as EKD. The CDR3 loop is CARDTVGVQGVFSWDTRQMFF. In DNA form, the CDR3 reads TGTGCCCGTGACACCGTGGGGGTTCAAGGAGTTTTCTCCTGGGACACCCGACAGATGTTTTTC.

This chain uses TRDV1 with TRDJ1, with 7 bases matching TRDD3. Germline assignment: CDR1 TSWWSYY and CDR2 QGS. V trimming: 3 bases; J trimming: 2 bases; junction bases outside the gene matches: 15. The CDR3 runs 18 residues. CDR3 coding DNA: TGTGCTCTTGGGGAGACTACCGTACTGGGGATGGGGACCGATAAACTCATCTTT. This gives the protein CALGETTVLGMGTDKLIF.